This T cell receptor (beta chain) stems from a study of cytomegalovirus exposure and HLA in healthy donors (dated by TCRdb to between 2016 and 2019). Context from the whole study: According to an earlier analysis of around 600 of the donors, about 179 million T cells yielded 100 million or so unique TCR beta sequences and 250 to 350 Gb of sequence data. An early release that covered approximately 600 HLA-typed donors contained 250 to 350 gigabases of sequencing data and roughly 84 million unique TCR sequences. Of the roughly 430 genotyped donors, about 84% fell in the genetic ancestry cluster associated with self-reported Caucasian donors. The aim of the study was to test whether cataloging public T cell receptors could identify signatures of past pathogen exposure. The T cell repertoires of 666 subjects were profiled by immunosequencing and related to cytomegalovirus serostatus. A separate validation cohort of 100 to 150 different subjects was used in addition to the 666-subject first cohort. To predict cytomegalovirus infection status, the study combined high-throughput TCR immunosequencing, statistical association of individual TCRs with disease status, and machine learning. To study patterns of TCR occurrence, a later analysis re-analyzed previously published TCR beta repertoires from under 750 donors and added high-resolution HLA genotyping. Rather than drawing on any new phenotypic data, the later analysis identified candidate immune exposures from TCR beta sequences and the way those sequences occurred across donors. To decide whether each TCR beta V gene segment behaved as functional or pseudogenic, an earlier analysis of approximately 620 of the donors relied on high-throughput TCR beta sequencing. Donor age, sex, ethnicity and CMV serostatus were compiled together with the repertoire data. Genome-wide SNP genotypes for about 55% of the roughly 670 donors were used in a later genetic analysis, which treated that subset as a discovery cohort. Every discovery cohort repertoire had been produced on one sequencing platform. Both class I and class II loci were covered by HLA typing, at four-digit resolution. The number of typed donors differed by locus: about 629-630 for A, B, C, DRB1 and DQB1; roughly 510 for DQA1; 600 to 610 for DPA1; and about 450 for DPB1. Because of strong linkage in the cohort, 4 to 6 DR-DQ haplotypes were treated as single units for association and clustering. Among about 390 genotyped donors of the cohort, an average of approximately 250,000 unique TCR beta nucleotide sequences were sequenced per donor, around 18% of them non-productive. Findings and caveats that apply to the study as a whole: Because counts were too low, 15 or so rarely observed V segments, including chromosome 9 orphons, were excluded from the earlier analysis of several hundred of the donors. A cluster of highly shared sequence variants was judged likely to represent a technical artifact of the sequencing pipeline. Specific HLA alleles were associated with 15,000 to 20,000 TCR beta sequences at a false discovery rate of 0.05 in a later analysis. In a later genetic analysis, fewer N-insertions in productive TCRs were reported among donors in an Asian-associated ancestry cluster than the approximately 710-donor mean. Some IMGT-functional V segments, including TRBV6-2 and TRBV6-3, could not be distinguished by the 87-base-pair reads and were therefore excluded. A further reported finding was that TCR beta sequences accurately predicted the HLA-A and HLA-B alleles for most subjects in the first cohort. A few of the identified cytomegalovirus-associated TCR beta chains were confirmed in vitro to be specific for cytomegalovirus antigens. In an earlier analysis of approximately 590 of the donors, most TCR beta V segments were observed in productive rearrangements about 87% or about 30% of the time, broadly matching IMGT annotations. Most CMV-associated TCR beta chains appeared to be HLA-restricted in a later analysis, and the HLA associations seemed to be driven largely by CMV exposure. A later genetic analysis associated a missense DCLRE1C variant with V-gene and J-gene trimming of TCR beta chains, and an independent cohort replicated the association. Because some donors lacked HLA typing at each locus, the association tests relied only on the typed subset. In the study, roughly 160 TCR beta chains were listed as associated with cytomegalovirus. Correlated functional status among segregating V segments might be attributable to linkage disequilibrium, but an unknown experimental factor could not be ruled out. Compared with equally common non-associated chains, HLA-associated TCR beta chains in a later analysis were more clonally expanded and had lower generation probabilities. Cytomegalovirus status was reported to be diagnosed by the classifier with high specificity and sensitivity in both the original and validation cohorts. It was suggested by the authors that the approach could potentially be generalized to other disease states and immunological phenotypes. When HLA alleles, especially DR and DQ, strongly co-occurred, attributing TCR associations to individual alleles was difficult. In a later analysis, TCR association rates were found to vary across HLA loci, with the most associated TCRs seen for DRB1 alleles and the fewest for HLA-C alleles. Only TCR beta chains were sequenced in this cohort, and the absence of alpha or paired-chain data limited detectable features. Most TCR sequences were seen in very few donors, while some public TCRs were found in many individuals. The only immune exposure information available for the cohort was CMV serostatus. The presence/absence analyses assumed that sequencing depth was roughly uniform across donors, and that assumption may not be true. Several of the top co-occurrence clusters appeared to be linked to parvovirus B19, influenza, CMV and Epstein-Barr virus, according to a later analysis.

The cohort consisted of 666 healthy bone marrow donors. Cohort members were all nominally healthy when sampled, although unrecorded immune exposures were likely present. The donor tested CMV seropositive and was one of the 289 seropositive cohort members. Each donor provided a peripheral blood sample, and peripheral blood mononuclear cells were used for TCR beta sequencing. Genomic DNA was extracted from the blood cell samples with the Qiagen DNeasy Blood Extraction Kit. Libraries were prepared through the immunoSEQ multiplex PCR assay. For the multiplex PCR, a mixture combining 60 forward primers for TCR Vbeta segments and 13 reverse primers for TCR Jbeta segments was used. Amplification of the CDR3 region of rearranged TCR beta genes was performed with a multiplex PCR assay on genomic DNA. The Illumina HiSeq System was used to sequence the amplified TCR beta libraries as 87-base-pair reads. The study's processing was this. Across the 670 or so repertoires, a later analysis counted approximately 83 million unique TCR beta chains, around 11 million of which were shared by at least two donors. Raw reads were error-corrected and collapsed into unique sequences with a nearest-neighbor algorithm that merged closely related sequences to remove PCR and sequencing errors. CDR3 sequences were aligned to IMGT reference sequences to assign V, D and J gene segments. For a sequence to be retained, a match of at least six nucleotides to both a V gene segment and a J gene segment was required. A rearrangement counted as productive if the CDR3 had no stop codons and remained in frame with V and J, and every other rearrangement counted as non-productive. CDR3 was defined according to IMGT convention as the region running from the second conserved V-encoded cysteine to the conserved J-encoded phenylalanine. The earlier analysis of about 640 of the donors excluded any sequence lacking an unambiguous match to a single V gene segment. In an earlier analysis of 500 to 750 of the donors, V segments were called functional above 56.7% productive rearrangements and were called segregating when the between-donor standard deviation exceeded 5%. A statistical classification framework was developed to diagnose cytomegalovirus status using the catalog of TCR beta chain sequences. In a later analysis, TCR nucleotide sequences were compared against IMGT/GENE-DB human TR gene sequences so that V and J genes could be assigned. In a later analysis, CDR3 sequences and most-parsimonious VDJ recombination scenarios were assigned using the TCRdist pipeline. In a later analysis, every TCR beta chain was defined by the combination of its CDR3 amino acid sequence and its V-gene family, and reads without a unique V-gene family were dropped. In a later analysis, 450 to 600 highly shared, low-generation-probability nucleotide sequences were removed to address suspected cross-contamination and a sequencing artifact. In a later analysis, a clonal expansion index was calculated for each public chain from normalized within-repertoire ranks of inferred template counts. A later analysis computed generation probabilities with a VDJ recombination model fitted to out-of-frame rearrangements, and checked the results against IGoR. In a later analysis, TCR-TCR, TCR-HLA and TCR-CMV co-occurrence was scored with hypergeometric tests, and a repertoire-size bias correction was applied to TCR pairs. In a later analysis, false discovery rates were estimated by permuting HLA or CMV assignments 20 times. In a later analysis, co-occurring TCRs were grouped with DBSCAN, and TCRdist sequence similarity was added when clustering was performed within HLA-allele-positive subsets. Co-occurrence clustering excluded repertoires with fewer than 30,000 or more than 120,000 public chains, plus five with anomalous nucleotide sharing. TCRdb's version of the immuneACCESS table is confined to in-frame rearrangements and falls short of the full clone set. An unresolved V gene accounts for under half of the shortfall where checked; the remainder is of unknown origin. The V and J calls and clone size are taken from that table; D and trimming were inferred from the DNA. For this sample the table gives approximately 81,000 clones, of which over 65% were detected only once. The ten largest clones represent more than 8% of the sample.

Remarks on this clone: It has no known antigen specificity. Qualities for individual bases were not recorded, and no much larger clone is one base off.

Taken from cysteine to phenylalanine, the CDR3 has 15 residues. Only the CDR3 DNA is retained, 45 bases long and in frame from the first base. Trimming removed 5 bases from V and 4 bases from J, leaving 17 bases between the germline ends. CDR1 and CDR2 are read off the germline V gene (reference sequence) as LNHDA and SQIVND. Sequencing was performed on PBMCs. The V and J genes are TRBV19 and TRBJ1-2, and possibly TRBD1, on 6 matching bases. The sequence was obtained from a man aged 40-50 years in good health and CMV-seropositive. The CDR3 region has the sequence CASSPPGGRAYGYTF. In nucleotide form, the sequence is TGTGCCAGTAGTCCGCCGGGGGGGCGCGCCTATGGCTACACCTTC.